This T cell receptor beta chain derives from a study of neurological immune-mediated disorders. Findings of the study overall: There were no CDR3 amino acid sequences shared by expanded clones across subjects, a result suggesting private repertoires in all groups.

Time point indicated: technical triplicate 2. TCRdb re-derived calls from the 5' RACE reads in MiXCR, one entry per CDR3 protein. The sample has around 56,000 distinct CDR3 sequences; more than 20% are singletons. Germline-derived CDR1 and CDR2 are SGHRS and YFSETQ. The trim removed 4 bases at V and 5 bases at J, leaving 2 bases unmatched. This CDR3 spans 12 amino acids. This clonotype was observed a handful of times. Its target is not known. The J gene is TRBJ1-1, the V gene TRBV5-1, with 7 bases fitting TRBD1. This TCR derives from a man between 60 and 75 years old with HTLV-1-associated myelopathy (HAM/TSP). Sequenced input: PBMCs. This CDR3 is CASSLQGTEAFF. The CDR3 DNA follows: TGCGCCAGCAGCCTACAGGGGACTGAAGCTTTCTTT.